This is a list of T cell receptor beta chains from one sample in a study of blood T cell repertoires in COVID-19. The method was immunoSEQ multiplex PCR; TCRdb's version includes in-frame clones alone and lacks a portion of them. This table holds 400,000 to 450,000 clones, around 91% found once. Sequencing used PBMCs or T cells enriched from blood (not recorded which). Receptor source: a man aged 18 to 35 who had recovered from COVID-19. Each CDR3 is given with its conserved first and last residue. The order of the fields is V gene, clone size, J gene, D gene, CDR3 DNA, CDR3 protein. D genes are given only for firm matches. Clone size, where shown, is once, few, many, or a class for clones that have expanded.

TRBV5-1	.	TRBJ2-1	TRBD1	TGCGCCAGCAGCTTGAATTGGGACAGGGGGCAAAATGAGCAGTTCTTC	CASSLNWDRGQNEQFF
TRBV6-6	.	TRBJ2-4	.	TGTGCCAGCAGTTGGGCACAGGGAAACATTCAGTACTTC	CASSWAQGNIQYF
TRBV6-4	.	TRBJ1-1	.	TGTGCCAGCAGTGAAAGGGGAGGAGAGAACACTGAAGCTTTCTTT	CASSERGGENTEAFF
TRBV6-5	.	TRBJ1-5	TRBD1	TGTGCCAGCAGAAACGGAGGACAGGGCCGTCAGCCCCAGCATTTT	CASRNGGQGRQPQHF
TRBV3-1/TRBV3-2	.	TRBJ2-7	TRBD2	TGTGCCAGCAGCCAAGGAGAGACTAGCGGCGAGCAGTACTTC	CASSQGETSGEQYF
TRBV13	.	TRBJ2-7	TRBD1	TGTGCCAGCAGAGCTACAGGGGCCTCCTACGAGCAGTACTTC	CASRATGASYEQYF
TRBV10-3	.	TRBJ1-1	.	TGTGCCATCAGTGAGTCCGCCAGGGCTACTGAAGCTTTCTTT	CAISESARATEAFF
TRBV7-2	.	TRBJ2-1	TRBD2	TGTGCCAGCAGTTTAGTAGGGACTAGCGGAGCAAATGAGCAGTTCTTC	CASSLVGTSGANEQFF
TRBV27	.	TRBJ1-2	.	TGTGCCAGCAGTTTCTCGACAGCCTATGGCTACACCTTC	CASSFSTAYGYTF
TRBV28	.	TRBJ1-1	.	TGTGCCAGTCGGGACCCCGGGGGAGCTTTCTTT	CASRDPGGAFF
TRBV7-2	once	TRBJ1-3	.	TGTGCCAGCAGCTTATTTCTCCCGGGAGCTGGAAACACCATATATTTT	CASSLFLPGAGNTIYF
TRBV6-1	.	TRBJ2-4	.	TGTGCCAGCAGTGAATCAGGGGCCAACATTCAGTACTTC	CASSESGANIQYF
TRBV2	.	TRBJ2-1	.	TGTGCCGGCAGGGAGTACAATGAGCAGTTCTTC	CAGREYNEQFF
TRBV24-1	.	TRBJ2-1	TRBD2	TGTGCCACCAGTGATTTCACAGCGGGAGCCAATGAGCAGTTCTTC	CATSDFTAGANEQFF
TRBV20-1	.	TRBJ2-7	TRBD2	TGCAGTGCTAGTCTAGCGGGAGTCTCCAACGAGCAGTACTTC	CSASLAGVSNEQYF
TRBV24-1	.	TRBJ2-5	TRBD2	TGTGCCACCAGTGGAAGCGGGAGGAACCAAGAGACCCAGTACTTC	CATSGSGRNQETQYF
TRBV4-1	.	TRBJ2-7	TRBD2	TGCGCCAGCAGCCAAGAGGGACTAGCGGGGGATGAGCAGTACTTC	CASSQEGLAGDEQYF
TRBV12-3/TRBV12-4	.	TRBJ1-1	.	TGTGCCAGCAGTTTGGGGGGATCTGAAGCTTTCTTT	CASSLGGSEAFF
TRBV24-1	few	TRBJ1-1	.	TGTGCCACCAGGACGCAGGAGAACACTGAAGCTTTCTTT	CATRTQENTEAFF
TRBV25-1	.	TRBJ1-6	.	TGTGCCAGCAGTGACAACAGCTATAATTCACCCCTCCACTTT	CASSDNSYNSPLHF
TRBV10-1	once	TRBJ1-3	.	TGCGCCAGCAGTGTCGGAAAGGGGGCTGGAAACACCATATATTTT	CASSVGKGAGNTIYF
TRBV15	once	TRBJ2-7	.	TGTGCCACCAGCAGAGGGCTTCTGAGCCGGAGCGCCGAGCAGTACTTC	CATSRGLLSRSAEQYF
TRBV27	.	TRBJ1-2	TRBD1	TGTGCCAGCAGTGATCTTTCCCCCCTGGGACAGGGGATTGGCTACACCTTC	CASSDLSPLGQGIGYTF
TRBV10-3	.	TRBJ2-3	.	TGTGCCATCAGCAACTCAGATACGCAGTATTTT	CAISNSDTQYF
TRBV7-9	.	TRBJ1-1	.	TGTGCCAGCACCCCCCCGGCGGGGTACGCTTTCTTT	CASTPPAGYAFF
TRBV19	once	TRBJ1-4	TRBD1	TGTGCCAGTAGCCCAGGGGGCAGGAATGAAAAACTGTTTTTT	CASSPGGRNEKLFF
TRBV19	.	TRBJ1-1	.	TGTGCCAGTAGTATTCAGGGCGCCACTGAAGCTTTCTTT	CASSIQGATEAFF